This note documents a single T cell receptor (beta chain) sequence. Its specificity is not known. The record originates from a study of PD-L1 blockade in urothelial cancer. Study-level background: Men with urothelial cancer arising in the bladder made up about 90% of the roughly 29 patients. Samples came from 3 weeks, at the second dose, and 6 weeks into treatment. Overall study findings and caveats: More expansion of tumor-associated blood clones, seen at 3 weeks, marked durable-benefit patients.

With 2 bases removed from V and 5 bases from J, the gap between germline ends came to 18 bases. The germline gives CDR1 ENHRY, CDR2 SYGVKD. This CDR3 region has 16 residues. Assay: immunoSEQ multiplex PCR; the TCRdb copy retains only in-frame clones and omits some. Of more than 30,000 clones listed, roughly nine tenths are singletons. Time point defined: peripheral blood 6 weeks after treatment start. Each patient presented with locally advanced or metastatic urothelial carcinoma. The source of this sequence is a man of 80 years or more with urothelial cancer. The rearrangement joins TRBV10-3 to TRBJ2-5; TRBD2 is a possible D gene (6 bases). The sequencing used PBMCs, collected around atezolizumab (anti-PD-L1) treatment. The CDR3 loop is CAISEEGTGLRETQYF. As DNA, the CDR3 is TGTGCCATCAGTGAGGAAGGGACTGGCTTACGGGAGACCCAGTACTTC.